The text below deals with one TCR beta chain. Its specificity is not known. The data stem from a study of cytomegalovirus exposure and HLA in healthy donors. The study, taken as a whole, reports: In vitro assays verified that three CMV-associated chains recognized CMV antigens specifically.

The study sampled nominally healthy donors, though unrecorded immune exposures were likely. V dropped 0 bases and J dropped 2 bases, with 11 bases sitting between them. The germline gives CDR1 SGHDT, CDR2 YYEEEE. The CDR3 consists of 15 residues. The PCR had 60 Vbeta and 13 Jbeta primers. Only in-frame clones appear in the TCRdb table, and some are missing; sequencing was by immunoSEQ multiplex PCR. This table holds 190,000 or so clones, about 85% found once. The origin of this receptor is a male donor in good health and CMV-seropositive. The chain combines TRBV5-6 with TRBJ1-1; D gene ambiguous. The sequenced sample consisted of PBMCs. Here the CDR3 reads CASSLDPERNTEAFF. CDR3 in DNA: TGTGCCAGCAGCTTGGATCCAGAAAGAAACACTGAAGCTTTCTTT.